This TCR beta chain stems from a study of cytomegalovirus exposure and HLA in healthy donors. Across the study: One earlier analysis, a look at roughly 170 million T cells, found some 100 million unique TCR beta sequences. The study, taken as a whole, reports: The study listed under 200 cytomegalovirus-associated TCR beta chains. The likely origin of a cluster of highly shared sequence variants was a sequencing artifact.

The PCR ran on 60 Vbeta and 13 Jbeta primers. Profiled with immunoSEQ multiplex PCR; TCRdb holds only in-frame clones, not every one. Of roughly 250,000 clones listed, under 90% are singletons. Regarding this clone: Its antigen is unidentified.

Sequencing was performed on PBMCs. The TCR comes from a girl aged 2 to 9 in good health and CMV-seronegative.

This CDR3 is CASSYFRVGYTF. The CDR3, as DNA: TGCGCCAGCAGCTATTTCAGGGTTGGCTACACCTTC. The chain links TRBV5-1 to TRBJ1-2; weak D call: TRBD1 (5 bases). Trimming took off 3 bases at V and 7 bases at J, with 10 bases between the two ends. Germline V gene data show CDR1 as SGHRS and CDR2 as YFSETQ. The CDR3 is 12 residues long.